These T cell receptor beta chains were read from a single sample in a study of T cell repertoires in cytomegalovirus infection. TCRdb reanalysed the reads using MiXCR and keeps one entry per CDR3 protein. This table holds about 770,000 distinct CDR3 sequences, almost 30% found once. These receptors' targets are unknown. The specimen comprised cultured CD8+ T cells from PBMCs, sampled from culture after CMV antigen stimulation. These receptors all stem from a human donor in good health (CMV status not recorded). Some clones in this sample may be carry-over from other donors' samples. CDR3s include the opening cysteine and the closing phenylalanine or tryptophan. Not all rows give a size; the values are once, few, many and, for expanded clones, a class.

V: TRBV12-3/TRBV12-4; J: TRBJ2-5; size: .; CDR3: CASRPSAGAQYF
V: TRBV15; J: TRBJ1-4; size: .; CDR3: CATSRDPGAVEKLFF
V: TRBV20-1; J: TRBJ1-5; size: many; CDR3: CSARTGEGGNQPQHF
V: TRBV7-2; J: TRBJ1-1; size: many; CDR3: CASSFFWRDGYPNTEAFF
V: TRBV6-2/TRBV6-3; J: TRBJ1-4; size: .; CDR3: CASSYGSQGATNEKLFF
V: TRBV5-4; J: TRBJ2-2; size: .; CDR3: CASTHEVYRGHTGELFF
V: TRBV7-6; J: TRBJ2-3; size: many; CDR3: CASSPDRGSTDTQYF
V: TRBV20-1; J: TRBJ2-5; size: many; CDR3: CSVPGVTLQETQYF
V: TRBV20-1; J: TRBJ2-2; size: .; CDR3: CSARKAGELFF
V: TRBV12-5; J: TRBJ1-5; size: .; CDR3: CASGFQVGDSNQPQHF
V: TRBV11-2; J: TRBJ1-2; size: .; CDR3: CASILQGSAGYTF
V: TRBV2; J: TRBJ1-1; size: .; CDR3: CASFGGSEAFF
V: TRBV10-3; J: TRBJ1-3; size: .; CDR3: CAIRRETGASGNTIYF
V: TRBV27; J: TRBJ2-1; size: .; CDR3: CASSLRGPQSSYNEQFF
V: TRBV2; J: TRBJ1-1; size: .; CDR3: CASSPTLYPKNTEAFF
V: TRBV2; J: TRBJ2-5; size: .; CDR3: CASSGRAQYF
V: TRBV7-2; J: TRBJ2-5; size: many; CDR3: CASSLVILETQYF
V: TRBV28; J: TRBJ2-3; size: .; CDR3: CASSFVAGGPSTDTQYF
V: TRBV27; J: TRBJ2-5; size: few; CDR3: CASSIRREHQTQYF
V: TRBV4-3; J: TRBJ2-1; size: few; CDR3: CASSQSQGTGRGNEQFF
V: TRBV6-2/TRBV6-3; J: TRBJ2-5; size: .; CDR3: CASSYLGPSSGETQYF
V: TRBV7-9; J: TRBJ2-3; size: .; CDR3: CASSSPPAGPLTNTQYF
V: TRBV11-2; J: TRBJ2-5; size: .; CDR3: CASSFSTGGTETQYF
V: TRBV10-2; J: TRBJ2-5; size: .; CDR3: CASSEFGLTVQETQYF
V: TRBV25-1; J: TRBJ1-2; size: few; CDR3: CASRGDQGGYGYTF
V: TRBV5-4; J: TRBJ1-1; size: few; CDR3: CASSLTGSADTEAFF
V: TRBV27; J: TRBJ2-7; size: .; CDR3: CASSFGLGGEQYF
V: TRBV25-1; J: TRBJ2-5; size: .; CDR3: CASSEYGRETQYF
V: TRBV27; J: TRBJ2-1; size: few; CDR3: CASSLSGGADYNEQFF
V: TRBV7-6; J: TRBJ2-5; size: .; CDR3: CASSPEAGAGETQYF
V: TRBV7-2; J: TRBJ1-6; size: .; CDR3: CASSAIGNSPLHF
V: TRBV27; J: TRBJ1-1; size: few; CDR3: CASSSQGWGAVATEAFF
V: TRBV11-1; J: TRBJ2-1; size: many; CDR3: CASSLKRTGGFEQFF
V: TRBV15; J: TRBJ1-2; size: few; CDR3: CATSWGTGAPDGYTF
V: TRBV19; J: TRBJ1-1; size: .; CDR3: CASSEGQTEAFF
V: TRBV6-1; J: TRBJ1-5; size: few; CDR3: CATQQPLNQPQHF
V: TRBV7-9; J: TRBJ2-2; size: few; CDR3: CASSPRRVTNTGELFF
V: TRBV7-8; J: TRBJ2-7; size: few; CDR3: CASSPRGPSAYEQYF
V: TRBV27; J: TRBJ2-5; size: .; CDR3: CASSTRTEETQYF
V: TRBV20-1; J: TRBJ1-1; size: .; CDR3: CSARTLTMNTEAFF
V: TRBV15; J: TRBJ2-4; size: few; CDR3: CATSSQGTWTKNIQYF
V: TRBV2; J: TRBJ2-6; size: .; CDR3: CASKANVLTF
V: TRBV7-6; J: TRBJ2-5; size: few; CDR3: CASSLAPGLLYQETQYF
V: TRBV7-6; J: TRBJ1-1; size: many; CDR3: CASSLAGDTEAFF
V: TRBV12-3/TRBV12-4; J: TRBJ1-6; size: .; CDR3: CASTTLGGSPLHF
V: TRBV14; J: TRBJ1-2; size: .; CDR3: CASITGTGGGYTF
V: TRBV19; J: TRBJ2-3; size: few; CDR3: CASSIAGRKADTQYF